One sample yielded the 32 T cell receptor beta chains listed below, sequenced in a study of blood T cells in healthy people across ages. Alongside a J-beta primer mix, a sample-barcoded 5' primer served in a second PCR lasting roughly 7 to 12 cycles. TCRdb used MiXCR to reprocess the 5' RACE reads, holding one entry per CDR3 protein. The table records more than 900,000 distinct CDR3 sequences, less than 25% of them present only once. This sample was shared with a second study, whose subject was T cells of mothers and their children.

Specimen: blood. Receptor source: a girl aged 2 to 9 in good health.

The rearrangement links TRBV28 to TRBJ1-2, with TRBD1 matching over 9 bases. After removal of 4 bases from V and 6 bases from J, the junction contained 9 bases not matched to a gene. The CDR3 consists of 15 residues. CDR1 is MDHEN and CDR2 is SYDVKM in the germline V gene. The CDR3 spells CASSSNYRGRDGYTF. The CDR3, as DNA: TGTGCCAGCAGTTCCAACTACAGGGGGCGGGATGGCTACACCTTC.

V is TRBV5-1 and J is TRBJ1-5, with D uncertain. The CDR3 runs 15 residues. V was trimmed by 1 base and J by 4 bases, leaving 12 bases between them. Germline-derived CDR1 and CDR2 are SGHRS and YFSETQ. The CDR3 coding sequence is TGCGCCAGCAGCTTGAACCCAGACCTAAATCAGCCCCAGCATTTT. Its protein product is CASSLNPDLNQPQHF.

V usage is TRBV6-6 and J usage is TRBJ2-7, with unresolved D. The CDR3 covers 11 residues. The V end was cut by 6 bases, the J end by 7 bases, with 10 bases between. Germline CDR1 reads MNHNY; CDR2 reads SVGAGI (reference sequence). CDR3 protein: CASRTLREQYF. Written as DNA, the CDR3 is TGTGCCAGCAGAACCCTGAGGGAGCAGTACTTC.

This clonotype has a handful of counts. The V call is TRBV11-2, the J call TRBJ2-5; D may correspond to TRBD1 or TRBD2 (6 bases each). V shed 5 bases and J shed 4 bases, with 17 bases lying between them. Germline CDR1 reads SGHAT; CDR2 reads FQNNGV. The CDR3 has 15 amino acids. DNA for the CDR3: TGTGCCAGCAGCACCTCCGGGGGCCCCCCAGAGACCCAGTACTTC. This codes for CASSTSGGPPETQYF.

The rearrangement joins TRBV9 to TRBJ2-7; D ambiguous. This CDR3 contains 13 residues. CDR1 and CDR2 from the germline V gene are SGDLS and YYNGEE. The V end lost 0 bases, the J end lost 3 bases, and 7 bases lay between the germline ends. The DNA for the CDR3 is TGTGCCAGCAGCGTAGATCCCGGCTACGAGCAGTACTTC. Translation: CASSVDPGYEQYF.

This clonotype was counted once. The CDR3 region is CASSSVHSGNTIYF. For the CDR3, the DNA is TGTGCCAGCAGTTCGGTCCACTCTGGAAACACCATATATTTT. The V call is TRBV28, the J call TRBJ1-3, with D unclear. Germline CDR1 reads MDHEN; CDR2 reads SYDVKM. The CDR3 runs to 14 residues. The germline V and J ends were trimmed by 4 bases and 0 bases, with 7 bases remaining between them.

This clonotype has just a few counts. This chain uses TRBV7-2 with TRBJ1-2; TRBD1 matches 7 bases. With V trimmed by 4 bases and J by 2 bases, 10 bases remained unmatched. The CDR3 spans 16 residues. CDR1 SGHTA and CDR2 FQGNSA come from the germline V gene. Here the CDR3 reads CASSSQLGQPNYGYTF. The DNA for the CDR3 is TGTGCCAGCAGCTCTCAACTGGGACAGCCGAACTATGGCTACACCTTC.

The V call is TRBV4-1, the J call TRBJ2-7; D is unresolved. CDR1 is MGHRA and CDR2 is YSYEKL in the germline V gene. Trimming removed 0 bases from V and 9 bases from J, with 9 bases in between. The CDR3 has 12 amino acids. The CDR3 DNA follows: TGCGCCAGCAGCCAAGATTTGAAGGCGCAGTACTTC. Protein sequence: CASSQDLKAQYF.

The chain uses TRBV28 and TRBJ2-7, with D uncertain. Germline-derived CDR1 and CDR2 are MDHEN and SYDVKM. V was trimmed by 2 bases and J by 6 bases, leaving 11 bases between them. This CDR3 has 13 residues. CDR3 protein: CASSLLSWSEQYF. CDR3 nucleotide sequence: TGTGCCAGCAGTTTACTCAGTTGGTCCGAGCAGTACTTC.

The chain has TRBV6-6 and TRBJ1-2; D is undetermined. V lost 4 bases and J lost 5, with 11 bases in between. There are 13 residues in the CDR3. Per germline, CDR1 MNHNY and CDR2 SVGAGI (reference sequence). The CDR3 reads CASSSDPNYGYTF. CDR3 nucleotides: TGTGCCAGCAGTTCCGACCCAAATTATGGCTACACCTTC.

J is TRBJ2-7 and V is TRBV7-9; TRBD2 matches 15 bases. The CDR3 runs 16 residues. After removal of 5 bases from V and 4 bases from J, the junction contained 6 bases not matched to a gene. Germline loops: CDR1 SEHNR, CDR2 FQNEAQ (reference sequence). The CDR3 nucleotides read TGTGCCAGCAGCCGGGGACTAGCGGGGGGTTTATACGAGCAGTACTTC. Amino acids: CASSRGLAGGLYEQYF.

J is TRBJ1-1 and V is TRBV9; 10 bases match TRBD1. The trim removed 3 bases at V and 7 bases at J, leaving 15 bases unmatched. The CDR3 has 17 residues. Germline V lookup: CDR1 SGDLS, CDR2 YYNGEE. The chain's CDR3 is CASSESPDRGRDGEAFF. CDR3 bases: TGTGCCAGCAGCGAGAGCCCCGACAGGGGGCGGGACGGTGAAGCTTTCTTT.

The gene calls are TRBV28 and TRBJ2-7; D gene uncertain. The germline V and J ends were trimmed by 5 bases and 4 bases, with 12 bases remaining between them. CDR1 is MDHEN, CDR2 SYDVKM, per germline. The CDR3 spans 13 residues. Here the CDR3 DNA reads TGTGCCAGCAGTCCTCCGGTTGGGTACGAGCAGTACTTC. Its protein is CASSPPVGYEQYF.

The chain recombines TRBV25-1 with TRBJ2-1, with D perhaps TRBD1 (5 bases). TRBJ2-5 explains the end of the DNA better; the J call may be wrong. This CDR3 is 14 amino acids long. The germline gives CDR1 MGHDK, CDR2 SYGVNS. CDR3 sequence: CASSDVRGPETQYF. The DNA of the CDR3 is TGTGCCAGCAGTGATGTTAGGGGTCCCGAGACCCAGTACTTC.

The chain carries TRBV29-1 and TRBJ1-2; D gene uncertain. The CDR3 has 13 amino acids. Germline CDR1 and CDR2: SQVTM and ANQGSEA. V dropped 0 bases and J dropped 4 bases, with 9 bases sitting between them. The CDR3 DNA follows: TGCAGCGTTGAAGATCTACTGATCTATGGCTACACCTTC. It is translated as CSVEDLLIYGYTF. Using reference TRBV29-1 and TRBJ1-2 for the parts outside the CDR3, the full variable domain is SAVISQKPSRDICQRGTSLTIQCQVDSQVTMMFWYRQQPGQSLTLIATANQGSEATYESGFVIDKFPISRPNLTFSTLTVSNMSPEDSSIYLCSVEDLLIYGYTFGSGTRLTVV.

This clonotype is a singleton in its sample. The chain links TRBV5-6 to TRBJ2-4; 9 bases agree with TRBD1. Per the germline V gene, CDR1 is SGHDT and CDR2 is YYEEEE. There are 15 residues in the CDR3. V gave up 3 bases and J gave up 6 bases; unmatched junction bases: 7. The CDR3 spells CASSYGQGSGNIQYF. In nucleotides, the CDR3 is TGTGCCAGCAGCTACGGACAGGGGTCGGGAAACATTCAGTACTTC.

Here the CDR3 DNA reads TGCGCCAGCAGCCAAGATACTAGGTACTACAATGAGCAGTTCTTC. Translation gives CASSQDTRYYNEQFF. The chain is built from TRBV4-3 and TRBJ2-1, with D tentatively TRBD2 (5 bases). The CDR3 has 15 amino acids. Germline V gene data show CDR1 as LGHNA and CDR2 as YSLEER. Trimming shortened V by 0 bases and J by 3 bases, and 9 bases separated the two germline ends.

This clonotype was counted only a few times. The rearrangement links TRBV7-2 to TRBJ2-6; unclear D gene. This CDR3 region has 18 residues. CDR1 and CDR2 from the germline V gene are SGHTA and FQGNSA. Trimming removed 3 bases from V and 0 bases from J, with 15 bases in between. The CDR3 spells CASSFGQPFHSGANVLTF. In DNA, the CDR3 is TGTGCCAGCAGCTTTGGGCAGCCTTTCCACTCTGGGGCCAACGTCCTGACTTTC.

This clonotype was counted only a few times. This chain joins TRBV4-3 and TRBJ2-1; D is ambiguous. V was cut by 0 bases and J by 15 bases, with 15 bases left in between. Germline lookup yields CDR1 LGHNA and CDR2 YSLEER. This CDR3 comprises 13 residues. CDR3 sequence (DNA): TGCGCCAGCAGCCAAGATCTTGTTCCCGACCCGTTCTTC. Translation: CASSQDLVPDPFF.

This clonotype was found a few times. J is TRBJ2-7 and V is TRBV7-9; D may be TRBD2 (6 bases). This CDR3 is 15 amino acids long. Germline CDR1 is SEHNR and CDR2 is FQNEAQ (reference sequence). The V end lost 1 base, the J end lost 3 bases, and 13 bases lay between the germline ends. This chain's CDR3 is CASSLVRPEGYEQYF. CDR3 sequence (DNA): TGTGCCAGCAGCTTAGTGCGGCCGGAGGGCTACGAGCAGTACTTC.

This clonotype was picked up many times. The chain couples TRBV4-2 to TRBJ2-7, with D possibly being TRBD1 or TRBD2 (6 bases each). The germline V gene encodes CDR1 LGHNA and CDR2 YNFKEQ. V was clipped by 9 bases and J by 2 bases, with 17 bases between them. The CDR3 consists of 14 residues. Written as DNA, the CDR3 is TGTGCCAGTAGTCCCCGAGGGGGGACCTACGAGCAGTACTTC. Its protein product is CASSPRGGTYEQYF.

This clonotype was counted only a few times. The gene calls are TRBV18 and TRBJ2-5, with 10 bases fitting TRBD2. The J call is in doubt because the DNA end fits TRBJ2-1 better. Germline V gives CDR1 KGHSH, CDR2 LQKENI. The CDR3 consists of 15 residues. This chain's CDR3 is CASSPESGRAYEQFF. The CDR3 DNA follows: TGTGCCAGCTCACCAGAAAGCGGGAGGGCATATGAGCAGTTCTTC.

This clonotype was seen many times. The rearrangement joins TRBV27 to TRBJ2-1; weak D call: TRBD2 (6 bases). Germline assignment: CDR1 MNHEY and CDR2 SMNVEV (reference sequence). This CDR3 is 14 amino acids long. V was trimmed by 6 bases and J by 7 bases, leaving 16 bases between them. CDR3 region: CASSFGGSGNEQFF. The CDR3 DNA reads as TGTGCCAGCAGCTTTGGAGGGTCCGGGAATGAGCAGTTCTTC.

The gene calls are TRBV7-2 and TRBJ1-1; tentative D call: TRBD1 (5 bases). V was shortened by 2 bases and J by 3 bases, with 10 bases between the two germline ends. The CDR3 is 14 amino acids. Germline V gene data show CDR1 as SGHTA and CDR2 as FQGNSA. CDR3 coding DNA: TGTGCCAGCAGCTTAAAGGGGCTGGACACTGAAGCTTTCTTT. This codes for CASSLKGLDTEAFF.

On this clonotype itself: Because the CDR3 is missing its conserved closing phenylalanine or tryptophan, this is likely a read error. The CDR3: CASRSSGANVLTY. The CDR3 coding sequence is TGCGCCAGCAGGAGCTCTGGGGCCAACGTCCTGACTTAC. The chain carries TRBV5-1 and TRBJ2-6; D unresolved. Trimming left V 5 bases short and J 0 bases short, with 3 bases between. The CDR3 is 13 residues long. Germline V gene lookup returns CDR1 SGHRS and CDR2 YFSETQ.

This clonotype was observed a handful of times. The chain uses TRBV29-1 and TRBJ1-4, with a tentative D call TRBD1 (5 bases). CDR1 and CDR2 from the germline V gene are SQVTM and ANQGSEA. The V gene lost 6 bases and the J gene lost 3 bases, with 11 bases spanning the gap. The CDR3 totals 13 residues. CDR3: CSVTMGANEKLFF. The CDR3 DNA sequence: TGCAGCGTCACAATGGGGGCTAATGAAAAACTGTTTTTT.

This rearrangement joins TRBV5-1 to TRBJ2-1, with D possibly being TRBD1 or TRBD2 (5 bases each). Germline loops: CDR1 SGHRS, CDR2 YFSETQ. The CDR3 loop spans 14 amino acids. V lost 3 bases, J lost 8 bases, and 15 bases lay in between. For the CDR3, the DNA is TGCGCCAGCAGCTCCCCGGGACGAACCTATGAGCAGTTCTTC. This gives the protein CASSSPGRTYEQFF.

This clonotype has a handful of counts. The gene calls are TRBV5-1 and TRBJ2-3, with 9 bases lining up with TRBD2. J lost 5 bases, V lost 0 bases, and 13 bases had no gene match. CDR1 is SGHRS and CDR2 is YFSETQ in the germline V gene. The CDR3 length is 18 residues. CDR3 amino acids: CASSLATAGGPYRDTQYF. As DNA, the CDR3 is TGCGCCAGCAGCTTGGCTACGGCGGGAGGGCCCTATAGAGATACGCAGTATTTT.

The chain carries TRBV2 and TRBJ2-7, with 7 bases that match TRBD2. J gave up 0 bases and V 5 bases, and 16 bases lay outside the gene matches. Germline assignment: CDR1 SNHLY and CDR2 FYNNEI. This CDR3 has 18 residues. CDR3 coding DNA: TGTGCCAGCAGTCCCCTCGGGGCGGGAGATTTTCGCTCCTACGAGCAGTACTTC. Encoded protein: CASSPLGAGDFRSYEQYF.

This clonotype appeared a few times. V is TRBV4-1 and J is TRBJ2-7, with D tentatively TRBD1 (5 bases). The CDR3 length is 16 residues. The V end lost 0 bases, the J end lost 3 bases, and 15 bases lay between the germline ends. Germline V CDR1 and CDR2: MGHRA, YSYEKL. This CDR3 is CASSQEFQGLNYEQYF. The CDR3 DNA is TGCGCCAGCAGCCAAGAGTTTCAGGGATTAAACTACGAGCAGTACTTC.

The V gene is TRBV28, the J gene TRBJ2-5; 7 bases fit TRBD2. CDR1 and CDR2 (germline): MDHEN, SYDVKM. The trim removed 1 base at V and 2 bases at J, leaving 4 bases unmatched. The CDR3 consists of 15 residues. In DNA form, the CDR3 reads TGTGCCAGCAGTTTATTGGAGGGACTACAAGAGACCCAGTACTTC. It specifies CASSLLEGLQETQYF.

The chain recombines TRBV2 with TRBJ2-3, with D unresolved. The CDR3 covers 13 residues. CDR1 and CDR2 (germline): SNHLY, FYNNEI. V lost 3 bases and J lost 2, with 6 bases in between. The CDR3 reads CASSDRYTDTQYF. The DNA of the CDR3 is TGTGCCAGCAGTGACAGATACACAGATACGCAGTATTTT.